This TCR beta chain was documented in a study of T cell responses to AZD1222 COVID-19 vaccine. Concerning this clone itself: Its antigen is currently unknown.

Study outcomes and limitations: Researchers took repertoire samples only after the peak T cell response had come.

Looked up from germline, CDR1 is MNHEY and CDR2 is SMNVEV (reference sequence). V lost 5 bases and J lost 6; bases outside the gene matches: 16. This CDR3 has 17 amino acids. Produced via immunoSEQ multiplex PCR; TCRdb's table is partial and in-frame only. The sample has about 99,000 clones, around nine tenths seen once; the top ten hold more than 20%. The material was peripheral blood, obtained on day 0 of AZD1222 vaccination. The chain has TRBV27 and TRBJ2-1, with TRBD1 identical over 7 bases. This clonotype was obtained from an adult in good health. CDR3 sequence reads: CASSPLPDRMWVNEQFF. The CDR3 DNA follows: TGTGCCAGCAGTCCCCTCCCGGACAGGATGTGGGTCAATGAGCAGTTCTTC.